This TCR beta chain comes out of a study of T cells in Graves' hyperthyroidism and ophthalmopathy. The sample of blood was obtained at first hyperthyroidism diagnosis (before any ophthalmopathy symptoms). TCR beta CDR3 regions were amplified from RNA. Researchers ran a first-round RT-PCR on the TCR CDR3 using the HTBI primer set. Each CDR3 protein gets one entry after TCRdb re-called the multiplex PCR reads with MiXCR. The data hold under 450,000 distinct CDR3 sequences, with roughly 15% observed a single time. This CDR3 contains 13 residues. Unmatched junction bases numbered 4, after V lost 5 bases and J lost 5 bases. Germline lookup yields CDR1 KGHSH and CDR2 LQKENI.

The V and J genes are TRBV18 and TRBJ1-2, with 8 positions matching TRBD1. Material: blood. This TCR derives from a woman in her thirties with Graves' hyperthyroidism that later progressed to Graves' ophthalmopathy. DNA of the CDR3: TGTGCCAGCTCAAAGGGACAGGAGTATGGCTACACCTTC. Translation gives CASSKGQEYGYTF.